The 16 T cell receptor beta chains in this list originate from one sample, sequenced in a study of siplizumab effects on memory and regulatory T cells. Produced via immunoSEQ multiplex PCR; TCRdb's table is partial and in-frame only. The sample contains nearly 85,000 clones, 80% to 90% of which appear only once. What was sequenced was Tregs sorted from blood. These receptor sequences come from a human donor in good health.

The CDR3 nucleotides are TGTGCCAGCAGCCAAGTTGGTACAAGCTCCTACAATGAGCAGTTCTTC. It specifies CASSQVGTSSYNEQFF. The V call is TRBV14, the J call TRBJ2-1, with D unclear. CDR1 and CDR2 from the germline V gene are SGHDN and FVKESK. V was cut by 1 base and J by 0 bases, with 10 bases left in between. The CDR3 loop spans 16 amino acids.

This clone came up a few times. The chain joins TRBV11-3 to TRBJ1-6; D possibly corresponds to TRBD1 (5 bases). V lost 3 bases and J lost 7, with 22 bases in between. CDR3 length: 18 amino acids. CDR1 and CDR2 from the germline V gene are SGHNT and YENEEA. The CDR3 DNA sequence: TGTGCCAGCAGCTTTGGACAAGCCTCGGGACGGCCAAATTCACCCCTCCACTTT. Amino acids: CASSFGQASGRPNSPLHF.

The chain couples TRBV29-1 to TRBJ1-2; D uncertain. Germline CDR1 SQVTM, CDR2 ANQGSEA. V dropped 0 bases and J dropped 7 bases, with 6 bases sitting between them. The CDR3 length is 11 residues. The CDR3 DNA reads TGCAGCGTTGAAGATACCCGTGGCTACACCTTC. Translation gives CSVEDTRGYTF.

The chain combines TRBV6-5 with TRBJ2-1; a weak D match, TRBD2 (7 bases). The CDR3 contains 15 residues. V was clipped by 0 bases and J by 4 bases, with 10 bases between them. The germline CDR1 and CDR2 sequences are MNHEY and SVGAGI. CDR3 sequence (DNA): TGTGCCAGCAGTTACTCGGGGGGGGCTTACAATGAGCAGTTCTTC. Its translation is CASSYSGGAYNEQFF.

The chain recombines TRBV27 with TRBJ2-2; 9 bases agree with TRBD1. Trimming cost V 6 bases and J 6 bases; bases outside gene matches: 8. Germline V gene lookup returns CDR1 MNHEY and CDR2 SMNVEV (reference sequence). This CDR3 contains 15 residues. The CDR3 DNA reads TGTGCCAGCAGAAGACAGGGGGAAGGTTCCGGGGAGCTGTTTTTT. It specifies CASRRQGEGSGELFF.

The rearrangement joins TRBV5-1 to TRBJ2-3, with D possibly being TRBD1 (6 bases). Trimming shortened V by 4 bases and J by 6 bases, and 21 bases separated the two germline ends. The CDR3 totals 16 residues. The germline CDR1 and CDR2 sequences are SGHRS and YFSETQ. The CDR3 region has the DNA TGCGCCAGCAGCCCTCCCTTTCTGGGGGCAATGGATACGCAGTATTTT. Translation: CASSPPFLGAMDTQYF.

CDR3 amino acids: CASSSAGAYGYTF. DNA for the CDR3: TGCGCCAGCAGCTCCGCGGGGGCCTATGGCTACACCTTC. The V gene is TRBV5-1, the J gene TRBJ1-2; maybe TRBD1 (6 bases). The germline V and J ends were trimmed by 3 bases and 4 bases, with 10 bases remaining between them. The CDR3 spans 13 residues. Germline V gives CDR1 SGHRS, CDR2 YFSETQ.

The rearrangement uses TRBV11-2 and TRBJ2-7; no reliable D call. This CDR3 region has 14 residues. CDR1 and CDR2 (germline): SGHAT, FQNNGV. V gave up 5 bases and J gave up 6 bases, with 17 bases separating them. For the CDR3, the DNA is TGTGCCAGCAGCCCCCTGGACCCCCGCCGCGAGCAGTACTTC. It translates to CASSPLDPRREQYF.

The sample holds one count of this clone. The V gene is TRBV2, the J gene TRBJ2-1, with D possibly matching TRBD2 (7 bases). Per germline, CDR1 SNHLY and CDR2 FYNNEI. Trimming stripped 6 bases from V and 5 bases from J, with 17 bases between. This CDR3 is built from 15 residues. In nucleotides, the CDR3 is TGTGCCAGCAGGAGGGGGGGGCAAAACCACAATGAGCAGTTCTTC. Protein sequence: CASRRGGQNHNEQFF.

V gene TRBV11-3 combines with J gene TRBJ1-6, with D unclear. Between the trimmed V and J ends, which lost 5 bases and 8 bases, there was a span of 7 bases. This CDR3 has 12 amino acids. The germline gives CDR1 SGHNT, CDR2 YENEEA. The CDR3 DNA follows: TGTGCCAGCAGCCCCCAGTATTCACCCCTCCACTTT. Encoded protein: CASSPQYSPLHF.

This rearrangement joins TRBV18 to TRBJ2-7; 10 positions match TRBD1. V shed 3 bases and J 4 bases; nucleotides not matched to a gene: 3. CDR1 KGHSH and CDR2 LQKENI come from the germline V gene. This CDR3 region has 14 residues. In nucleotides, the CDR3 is TGTGCCAGCTCACCGGGACAGGGGATATACGAGCAGTACTTC. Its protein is CASSPGQGIYEQYF.

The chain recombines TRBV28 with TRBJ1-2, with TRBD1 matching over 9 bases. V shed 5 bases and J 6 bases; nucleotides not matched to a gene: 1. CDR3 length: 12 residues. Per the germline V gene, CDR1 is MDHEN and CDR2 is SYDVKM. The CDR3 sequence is CASSRDRDGYTF. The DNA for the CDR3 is TGTGCCAGCAGTCGGGACAGGGATGGCTACACCTTC.

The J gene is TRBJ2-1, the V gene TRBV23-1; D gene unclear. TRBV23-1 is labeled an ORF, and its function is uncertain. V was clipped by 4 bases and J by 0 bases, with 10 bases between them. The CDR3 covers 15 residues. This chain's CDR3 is CASSLEDLSYNEQFF. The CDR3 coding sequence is TGCGCCAGCAGTCTCGAAGACCTCTCCTACAATGAGCAGTTCTTC.

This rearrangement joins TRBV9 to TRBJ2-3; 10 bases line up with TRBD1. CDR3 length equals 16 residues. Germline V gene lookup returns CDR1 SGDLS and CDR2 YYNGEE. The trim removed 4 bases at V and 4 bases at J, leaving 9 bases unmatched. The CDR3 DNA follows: TGTGCCAGCAGCCTTGACAGGGGGCGCTTTGCAGATACGCAGTATTTT. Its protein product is CASSLDRGRFADTQYF.

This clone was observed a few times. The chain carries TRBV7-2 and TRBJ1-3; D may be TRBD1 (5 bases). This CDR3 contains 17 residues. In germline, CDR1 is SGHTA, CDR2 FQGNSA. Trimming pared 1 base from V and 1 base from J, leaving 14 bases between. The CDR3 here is CASSLGGQGISGNTIYF. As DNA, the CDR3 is TGTGCCAGCAGCTTAGGGGGCCAGGGCATATCTGGAAACACCATATATTTT.

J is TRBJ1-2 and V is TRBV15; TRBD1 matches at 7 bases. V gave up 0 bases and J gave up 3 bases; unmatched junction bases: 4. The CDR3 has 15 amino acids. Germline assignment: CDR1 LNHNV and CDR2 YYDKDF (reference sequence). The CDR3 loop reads CATSRDPGQDYGYTF. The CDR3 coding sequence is TGTGCCACCAGCAGAGATCCCGGACAGGACTATGGCTACACCTTC.